The following is a T cell receptor (beta chain) sequence with its context. V dropped 5 bases and J dropped 1; count of bases not matched to a gene: 5. The CDR3 covers 15 residues. In germline, CDR1 is SGHTA, CDR2 FQGTGA. The PCR employed 60 Vbeta primers together with 13 Jbeta primers. The repertoire was sequenced with immunoSEQ multiplex PCR; TCRdb's copy has only in-frame clones and lacks some. This sample's table has 130,000 or so clones. The data derive from a study of cytomegalovirus exposure and HLA in healthy donors. This clonotype was sampled from a woman in her 40s in good health and CMV-seropositive. The chain joins TRBV7-3 to TRBJ1-1; TRBD1 matches at 9 bases. The sample consisted of PBMCs. The CDR3 coding sequence is TGTGCCAGCAGCCTCGACAGGGGGGCGAACACTGAAGCTTTCTTT. This translates into CASSLDRGANTEAFF. The whole variable domain, filled in from reference TRBV7-3 and TRBJ1-1, reads GAGVSQTPSNKVTEKGKYVELRCDPISGHTALYWYRQSLGQGPEFLIYFQGTGAADDSGLPNDRFFAVRPEGSVSTLKIQRTERGDSAVYLCASSLDRGANTEAFFGQGTRLTVV.